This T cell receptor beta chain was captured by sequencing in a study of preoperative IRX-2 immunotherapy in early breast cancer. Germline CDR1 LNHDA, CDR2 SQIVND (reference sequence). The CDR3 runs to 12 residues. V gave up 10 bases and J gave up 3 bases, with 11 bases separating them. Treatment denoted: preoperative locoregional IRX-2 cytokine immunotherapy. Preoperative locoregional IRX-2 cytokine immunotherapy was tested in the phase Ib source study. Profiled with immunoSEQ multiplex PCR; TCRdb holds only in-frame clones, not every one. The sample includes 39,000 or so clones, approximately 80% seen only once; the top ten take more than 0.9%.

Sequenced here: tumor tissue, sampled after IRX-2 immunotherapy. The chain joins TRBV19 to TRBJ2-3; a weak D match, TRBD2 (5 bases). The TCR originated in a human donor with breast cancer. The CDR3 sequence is CATGMGTDTQYF. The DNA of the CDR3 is TGTGCCACGGGGATGGGGACAGATACGCAGTATTTT.